Sequencing of this T cell receptor beta chain was carried out in a study of human T cells and chemical hapten exposure. Study-level findings and limits: Patch test score showed a positive correlation with PT1 expanded TCR counts.

Sample time point: pre-sensitization, week 0. Specified treatment: therapeutic diphenylcyclopropenone sensitization with weekly scalp DPC. Unique molecular identifiers were linked by the library to individual cDNA molecules. TCRdb re-analysed the RACE reads in MiXCR, keeping a single row per CDR3 protein. The repertoire holds about 80,000 distinct CDR3 sequences, around 15% seen once, with around 4.2% in the top ten. Ten or more counts support this clonotype. The target antigen is unknown. The germline gives CDR1 DFQATT, CDR2 SNEGSKA (reference sequence). V dropped 3 bases and J dropped 5 bases, with 10 bases sitting between them. This CDR3 comprises 13 residues.

The sequence derives from a woman aged 45-65 years with alopecia areata. Some clones in this sample may be carry-over from other donors' samples. The material sequenced was whole blood, taken in connection with sensitization to the hapten diphenylcyclopropenone (DPC). V usage is TRBV20-1 and J usage is TRBJ1-4; D is possibly TRBD1 (6 bases). DNA of the CDR3: TGCAGTGCTAGTAAGGGGGGCAATGAAAAACTGTTTTTT. Translating gives CSASKGGNEKLFF.